This TCR beta chain is from a study of T-cell memory formation after mild COVID-19. Study as a whole: Clusters of TCRs were largely donor specific.

TCRdb fed the 5' RACE reads into MiXCR, producing one record per CDR3 protein. Among hundreds of thousands of distinct CDR3 sequences listed, about 20% were seen once. General study results and limits: Of the contracting clones, CD4+ ones lay mainly in CM and EM, and CD8+ ones in EMRA.

This clonotype was counted a few times. What it recognizes is unknown. The receptor comes from a man aged 18 to 30 who had mild COVID-19 (a few samples of this study predate the infection). Cell type and time point are not known. The sequencing sample was made of PBMCs or a T cell subset sorted from them (not recorded which).

Here the CDR3 reads CASMGTGTFDQPQHF. For the CDR3, the DNA is TGTGCCAGCATGGGTACCGGGACCTTTGATCAGCCCCAGCATTTT. The V and J genes are TRBV21-1 and TRBJ1-5; the DNA was not compared with TRBD1, the D call given in the table. TRBV21-1 counts as a pseudogene. This CDR3 contains 15 residues.